This T cell receptor beta chain was obtained from a study of T cell changes during pregnancy in multiple sclerosis. TCRdb keeps only in-frame clones here, not all; method: immunoSEQ multiplex PCR. The sample has about 41,000 clones, 90% seen once. The CDR3 runs to 16 residues. The junction had 3 bases not matched to a gene; V was cut back by 1 base and J by 0 bases. The germline CDR1 and CDR2 sequences are MNHNS and SASEGT. The sample was CD8+ T cells from peripheral blood mononuclear cells, taken in the third trimester of pregnancy. The TCR sequence derives from a female donor with multiple sclerosis, enrolled in a pregnancy study. This chain uses TRBV6-1 with TRBJ2-1; 7 nucleotides line up with TRBD2. The CDR3 sequence: CASSEETSSSYNEQFF. Written as DNA, the CDR3 is TGTGCCAGCAGTGAAGAGACTAGCAGCTCCTACAATGAGCAGTTCTTC.